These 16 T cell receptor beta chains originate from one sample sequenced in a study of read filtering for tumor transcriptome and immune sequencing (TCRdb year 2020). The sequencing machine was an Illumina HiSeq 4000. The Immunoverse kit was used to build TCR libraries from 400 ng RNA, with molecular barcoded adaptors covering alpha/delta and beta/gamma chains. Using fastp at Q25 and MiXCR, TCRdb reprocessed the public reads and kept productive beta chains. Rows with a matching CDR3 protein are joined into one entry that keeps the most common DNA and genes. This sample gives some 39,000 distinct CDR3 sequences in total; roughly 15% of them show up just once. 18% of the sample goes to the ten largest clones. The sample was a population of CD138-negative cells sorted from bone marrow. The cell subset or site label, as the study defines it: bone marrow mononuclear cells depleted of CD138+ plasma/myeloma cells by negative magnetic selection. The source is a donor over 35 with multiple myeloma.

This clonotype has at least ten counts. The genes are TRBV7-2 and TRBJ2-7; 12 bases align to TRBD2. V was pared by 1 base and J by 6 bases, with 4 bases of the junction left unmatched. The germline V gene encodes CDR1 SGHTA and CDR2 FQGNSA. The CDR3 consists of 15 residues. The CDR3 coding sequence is TGTGCCAGCAGCTTAGACCTAGCGGGGGGGCCCGAGCAGTACTTC. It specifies CASSLDLAGGPEQYF.

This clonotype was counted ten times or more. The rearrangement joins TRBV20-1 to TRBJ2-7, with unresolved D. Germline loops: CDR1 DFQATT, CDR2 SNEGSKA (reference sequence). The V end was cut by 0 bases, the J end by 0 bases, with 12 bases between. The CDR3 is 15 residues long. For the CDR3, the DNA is TGCAGTGCTAGAGACCTTGGCGGTAACTCCTACGAGCAGTACTTC. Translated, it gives CSARDLGGNSYEQYF.

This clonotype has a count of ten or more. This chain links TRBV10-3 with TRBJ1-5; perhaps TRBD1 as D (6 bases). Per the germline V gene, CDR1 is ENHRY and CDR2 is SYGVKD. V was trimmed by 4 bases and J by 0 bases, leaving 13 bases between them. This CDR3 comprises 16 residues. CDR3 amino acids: CAISVGQTNSNQPQHF. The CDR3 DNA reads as TGTGCCATCAGTGTGGGACAAACAAATAGCAATCAGCCCCAGCATTTT.

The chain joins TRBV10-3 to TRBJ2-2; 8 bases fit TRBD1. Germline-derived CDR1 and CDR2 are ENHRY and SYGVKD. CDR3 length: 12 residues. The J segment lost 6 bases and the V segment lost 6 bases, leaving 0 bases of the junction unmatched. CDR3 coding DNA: TGTGCCATCAGACAGGGGGCCGGGGAGCTGTTTTTT. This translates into CAIRQGAGELFF.

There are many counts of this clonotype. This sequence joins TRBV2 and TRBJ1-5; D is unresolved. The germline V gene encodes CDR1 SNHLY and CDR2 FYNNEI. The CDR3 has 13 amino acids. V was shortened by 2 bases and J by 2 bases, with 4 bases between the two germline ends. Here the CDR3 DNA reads TGTGCCAGCAGTGAAAACGGCAATCAGCCCCAGCATTTT. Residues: CASSENGNQPQHF.

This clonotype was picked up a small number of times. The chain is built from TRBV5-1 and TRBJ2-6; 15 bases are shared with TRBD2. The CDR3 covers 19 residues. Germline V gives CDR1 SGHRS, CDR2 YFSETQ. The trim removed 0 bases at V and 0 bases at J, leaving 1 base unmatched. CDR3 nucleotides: TGCGCCAGCAGCTTGGTGGGACTAGCGGGGGGCTCTGGGGCCAACGTCCTGACTTTC. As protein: CASSLVGLAGGSGANVLTF.

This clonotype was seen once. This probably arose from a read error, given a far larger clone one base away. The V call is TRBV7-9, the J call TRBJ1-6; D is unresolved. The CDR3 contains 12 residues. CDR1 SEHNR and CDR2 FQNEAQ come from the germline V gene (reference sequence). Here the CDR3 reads CASSLPGSPLRF. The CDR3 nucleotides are TGTGCCAGCAGCTTACCCGGTTCACCCCTCCGCTTT.

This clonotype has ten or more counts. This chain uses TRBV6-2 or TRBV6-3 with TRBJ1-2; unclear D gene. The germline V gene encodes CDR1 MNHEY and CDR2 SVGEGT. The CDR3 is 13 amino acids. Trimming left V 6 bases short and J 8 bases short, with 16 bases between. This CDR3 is CASSTTASIGYTF. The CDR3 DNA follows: TGTGCCAGCAGCACCACGGCATCCATCGGCTACACCTTC.

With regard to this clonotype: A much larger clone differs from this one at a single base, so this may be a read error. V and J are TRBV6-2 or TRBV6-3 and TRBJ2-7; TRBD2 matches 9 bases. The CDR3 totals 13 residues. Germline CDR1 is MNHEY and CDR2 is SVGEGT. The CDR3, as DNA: TGTGTCAGCAAATCTAGCGGGACCTACGAGCAGTACTTC. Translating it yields CVSKSSGTYEQYF.

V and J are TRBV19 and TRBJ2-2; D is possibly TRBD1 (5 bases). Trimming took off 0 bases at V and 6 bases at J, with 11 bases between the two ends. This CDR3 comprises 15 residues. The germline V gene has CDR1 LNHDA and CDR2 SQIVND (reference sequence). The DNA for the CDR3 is TGTGCCAGTAGTATAGAAACAGGAATACCCGGGGAGCTGTTTTTT. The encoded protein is CASSIETGIPGELFF.

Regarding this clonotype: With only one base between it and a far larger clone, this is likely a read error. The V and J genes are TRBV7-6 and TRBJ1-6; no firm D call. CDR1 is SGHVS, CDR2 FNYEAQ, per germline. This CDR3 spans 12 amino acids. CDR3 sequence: CASSFLRREALF. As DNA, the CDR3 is TGTGCCAGCAGCTTCCTCCGGAGGGAAGCTCTCTTT.

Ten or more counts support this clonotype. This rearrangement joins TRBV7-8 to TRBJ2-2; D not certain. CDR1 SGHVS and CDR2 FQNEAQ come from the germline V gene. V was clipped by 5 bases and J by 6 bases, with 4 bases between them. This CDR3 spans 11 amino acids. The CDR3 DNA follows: TGTGCCAGCAGCAACTCCGGGGAGCTGTTTTTT. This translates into CASSNSGELFF.

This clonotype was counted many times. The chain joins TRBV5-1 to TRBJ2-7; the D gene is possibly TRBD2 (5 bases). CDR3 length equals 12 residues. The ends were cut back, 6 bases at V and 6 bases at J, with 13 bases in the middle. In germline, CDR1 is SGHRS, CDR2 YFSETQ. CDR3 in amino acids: CASNKNRGEQYF. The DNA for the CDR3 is TGCGCCAGCAACAAGAACCGGGGCGAGCAGTACTTC.

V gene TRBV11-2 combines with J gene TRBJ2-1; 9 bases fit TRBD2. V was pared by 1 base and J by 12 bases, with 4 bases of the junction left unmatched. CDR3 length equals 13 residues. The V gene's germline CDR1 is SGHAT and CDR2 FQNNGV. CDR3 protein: CASSLGGLARQFF. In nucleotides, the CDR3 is TGTGCCAGCAGCTTAGGGGGACTAGCCCGGCAGTTCTTC.

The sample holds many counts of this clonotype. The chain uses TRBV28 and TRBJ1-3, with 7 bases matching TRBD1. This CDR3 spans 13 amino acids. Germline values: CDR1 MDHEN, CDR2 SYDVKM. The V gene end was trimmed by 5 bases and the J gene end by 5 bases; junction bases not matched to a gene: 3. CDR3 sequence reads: CASSGTARNTIYF. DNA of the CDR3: TGTGCCAGCAGTGGGACAGCTAGAAACACCATATATTTT.

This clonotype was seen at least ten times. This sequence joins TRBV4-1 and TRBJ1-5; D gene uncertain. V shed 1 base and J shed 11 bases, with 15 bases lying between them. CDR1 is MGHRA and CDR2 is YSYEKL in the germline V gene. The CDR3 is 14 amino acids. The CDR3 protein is CASSQVGSPWSQHF. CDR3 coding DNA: TGCGCCAGCAGCCAAGTCGGGTCTCCTTGGTCCCAGCATTTT.